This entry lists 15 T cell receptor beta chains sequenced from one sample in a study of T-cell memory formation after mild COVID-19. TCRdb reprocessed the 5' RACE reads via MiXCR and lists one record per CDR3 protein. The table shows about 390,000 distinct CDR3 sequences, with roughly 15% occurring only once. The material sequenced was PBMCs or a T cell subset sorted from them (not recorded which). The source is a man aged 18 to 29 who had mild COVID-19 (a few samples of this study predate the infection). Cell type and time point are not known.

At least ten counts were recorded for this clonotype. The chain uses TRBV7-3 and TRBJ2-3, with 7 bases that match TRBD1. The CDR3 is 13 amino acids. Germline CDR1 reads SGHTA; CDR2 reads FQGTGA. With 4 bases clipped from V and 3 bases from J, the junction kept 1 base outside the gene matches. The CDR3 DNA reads TGTGCCAGCAGCTCGGGACAGACAGATACGCAGTATTTT. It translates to CASSSGQTDTQYF. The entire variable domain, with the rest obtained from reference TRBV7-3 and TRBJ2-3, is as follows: GAGVSQTPSNKVTEKGKYVELRCDPISGHTALYWYRQSLGQGPEFLIYFQGTGAADDSGLPNDRFFAVRPEGSVSTLKIQRTERGDSAVYLCASSSGQTDTQYFGPGTRLTVL.

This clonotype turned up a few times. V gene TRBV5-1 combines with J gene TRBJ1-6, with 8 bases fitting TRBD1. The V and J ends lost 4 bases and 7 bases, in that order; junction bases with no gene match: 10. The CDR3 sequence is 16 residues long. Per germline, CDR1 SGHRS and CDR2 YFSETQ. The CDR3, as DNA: TGCGCCAGCAGCCAGGACGCGGACAGGGAGAATTCACCCCTCCACTTT. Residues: CASSQDADRENSPLHF.

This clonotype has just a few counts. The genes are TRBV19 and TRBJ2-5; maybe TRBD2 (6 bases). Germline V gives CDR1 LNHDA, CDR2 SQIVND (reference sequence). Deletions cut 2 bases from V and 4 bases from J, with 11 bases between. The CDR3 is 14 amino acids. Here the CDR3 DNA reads TGTGCCAGTAGTATAATGGGGGGAAGAGAGACCCAGTACTTC. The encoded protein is CASSIMGGRETQYF.

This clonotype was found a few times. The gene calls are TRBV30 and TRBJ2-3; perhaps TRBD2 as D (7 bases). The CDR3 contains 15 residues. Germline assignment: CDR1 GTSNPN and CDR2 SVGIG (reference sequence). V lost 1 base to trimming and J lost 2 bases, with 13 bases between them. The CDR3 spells CAWSETGGYTDTQYF. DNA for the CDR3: TGTGCCTGGAGTGAAACGGGGGGCTACACAGATACGCAGTATTTT.

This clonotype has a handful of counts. The CDR3 region has the DNA TGTGCCAGCAGATTACAGGGACTCGGCTATGGCTACACCTTC. It codes for CASRLQGLGYGYTF. The rearrangement uses TRBV6-5 and TRBJ1-2; tentative D call: TRBD1 (6 bases). The CDR3 spans 14 residues. Germline V gives CDR1 MNHEY, CDR2 SVGAGI. V dropped 6 bases and J dropped 4 bases, with 15 bases sitting between them.

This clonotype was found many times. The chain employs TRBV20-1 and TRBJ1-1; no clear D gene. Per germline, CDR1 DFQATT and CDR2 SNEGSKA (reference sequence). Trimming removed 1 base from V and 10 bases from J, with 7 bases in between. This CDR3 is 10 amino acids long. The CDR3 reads CSARVVTAFF. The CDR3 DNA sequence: TGCAGTGCTAGAGTAGTTACAGCTTTCTTT.

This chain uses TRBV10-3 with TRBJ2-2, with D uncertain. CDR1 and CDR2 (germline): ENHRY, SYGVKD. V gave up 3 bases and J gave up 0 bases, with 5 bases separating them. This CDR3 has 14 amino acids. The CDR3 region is CAISEDANTGELFF. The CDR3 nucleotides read TGTGCCATCAGTGAAGATGCGAACACCGGGGAGCTGTTTTTT.

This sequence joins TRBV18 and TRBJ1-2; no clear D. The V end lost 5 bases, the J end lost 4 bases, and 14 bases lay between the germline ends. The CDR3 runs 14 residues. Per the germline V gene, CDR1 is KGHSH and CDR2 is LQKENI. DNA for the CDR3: TGTGCCAGCTCATCACTCAGCGAACCCTATGGCTACACCTTC. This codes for CASSSLSEPYGYTF. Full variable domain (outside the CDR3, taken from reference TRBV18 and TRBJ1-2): NAGVMQNPRHLVRRRGQEARLRCSPMKGHSHVYWYRQLPEEGLKFMVYLQKENIIDESGMPKERFSAEFPKEGPSILRIQQVVRGDSAAYFCASSSLSEPYGYTFGSGTRLTVV.

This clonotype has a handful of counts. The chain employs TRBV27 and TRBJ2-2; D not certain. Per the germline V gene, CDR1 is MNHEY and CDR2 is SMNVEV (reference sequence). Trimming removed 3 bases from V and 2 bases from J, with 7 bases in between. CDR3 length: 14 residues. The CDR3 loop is CASSFNSNTGELFF. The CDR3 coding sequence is TGTGCCAGCAGTTTTAACTCTAACACCGGGGAGCTGTTTTTT.

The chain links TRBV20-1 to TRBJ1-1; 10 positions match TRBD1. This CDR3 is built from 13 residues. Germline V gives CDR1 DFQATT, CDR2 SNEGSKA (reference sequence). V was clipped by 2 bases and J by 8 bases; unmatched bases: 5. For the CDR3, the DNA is TGCAGTGCTAGAAGGGGGACAGGGGCCGAAGCTTTCTTT. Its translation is CSARRGTGAEAFF.

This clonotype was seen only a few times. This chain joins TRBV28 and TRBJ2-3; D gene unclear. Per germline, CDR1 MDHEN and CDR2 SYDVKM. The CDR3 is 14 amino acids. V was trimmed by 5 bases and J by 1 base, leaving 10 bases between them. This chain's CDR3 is CASSPRSRTDTQYF. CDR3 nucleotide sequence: TGTGCCAGCAGTCCCCGTAGCCGCACAGATACGCAGTATTTT.

CDR3 amino acids: CASSLLDRRNTEAFF. The CDR3 region has the DNA TGTGCCAGCAGTTTATTGGACAGGAGAAACACTGAAGCTTTCTTT. The genes are TRBV28 and TRBJ1-1; the match to TRBD1 covers 7 bases. CDR3 length equals 15 residues. Germline assignment: CDR1 MDHEN and CDR2 SYDVKM. V gave up 1 base and J gave up 2 bases; unmatched junction bases: 4.

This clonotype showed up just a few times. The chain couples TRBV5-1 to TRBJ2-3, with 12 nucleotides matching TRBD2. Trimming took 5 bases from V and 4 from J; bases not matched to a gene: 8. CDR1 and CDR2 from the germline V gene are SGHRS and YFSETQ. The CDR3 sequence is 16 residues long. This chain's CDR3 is CASRQTSGGLADTQYF. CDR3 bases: TGCGCCAGCAGACAGACTAGCGGGGGTTTGGCAGATACGCAGTATTTT. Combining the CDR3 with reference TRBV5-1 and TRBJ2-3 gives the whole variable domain KAGVTQTPRYLIKTRGQQVTLSCSPISGHRSVSWYQQTPGQGLQFLFEYFSETQRNKGNFPGRFSGRQFSNSRSEMNVSTLELGDSALYLCASRQTSGGLADTQYFGPGTRLTVL.

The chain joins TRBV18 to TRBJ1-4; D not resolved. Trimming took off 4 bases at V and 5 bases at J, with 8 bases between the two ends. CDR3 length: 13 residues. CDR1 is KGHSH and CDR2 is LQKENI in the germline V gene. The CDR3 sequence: CASSLRKNEKLFF. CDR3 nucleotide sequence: TGTGCCAGCTCACTACGTAAAAATGAAAAACTGTTTTTT.

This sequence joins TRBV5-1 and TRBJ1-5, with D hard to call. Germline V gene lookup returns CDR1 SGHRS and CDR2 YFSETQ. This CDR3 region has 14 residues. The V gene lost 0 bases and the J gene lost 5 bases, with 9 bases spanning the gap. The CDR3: CASSLALGDQPQHF. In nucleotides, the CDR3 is TGCGCCAGCAGCTTGGCCCTAGGTGATCAGCCCCAGCATTTT.